The following is a T cell receptor beta chain sequence with its context. Looked up from germline, CDR1 is LNHDA and CDR2 is SQIVND (reference sequence). V lost 8 bases and J 1 base, leaving 9 bases between the germline ends. This CDR3 contains 13 residues. This record belongs to a study of shared clonotypes between healthy human individuals. Measured with immunoSEQ multiplex PCR; TCRdb has only the in-frame clones, and not every one. The sample has roughly 2 million clones, more than 90% seen once. The V gene is TRBV19, the J gene TRBJ1-5, with D hard to call. Sample: naive CD4+ T cells sorted from blood. Subset of the sample: CD45RA+ positively selected. The clonotype was recovered from a man aged 18 to 30 in good health. CDR3 in amino acids: CASGGPSNQPQHF. The CDR3 coding sequence is TGTGCCAGTGGCGGACCGAGCAATCAGCCCCAGCATTTT.